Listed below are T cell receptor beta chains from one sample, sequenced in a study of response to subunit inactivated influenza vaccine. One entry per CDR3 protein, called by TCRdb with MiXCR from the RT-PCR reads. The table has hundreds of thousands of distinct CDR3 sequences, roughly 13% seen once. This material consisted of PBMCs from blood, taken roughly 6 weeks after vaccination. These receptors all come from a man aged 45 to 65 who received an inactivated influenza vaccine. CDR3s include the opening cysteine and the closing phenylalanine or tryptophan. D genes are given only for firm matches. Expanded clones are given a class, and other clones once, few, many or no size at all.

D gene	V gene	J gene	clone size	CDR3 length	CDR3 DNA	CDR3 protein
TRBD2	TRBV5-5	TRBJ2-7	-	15	TGTGCCAGCAGCTTGGGGACTAGCGGGGGCTCCGAGCAGTACTTC	CASSLGTSGGSEQYF
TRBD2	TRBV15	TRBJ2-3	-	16	TGTGCCACCAGCCGGCCAGCGGGGGGGGAAGCAGATACGCAGTATTTT	CATSRPAGGEADTQYF
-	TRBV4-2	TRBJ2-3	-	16	TGTGCCAGCAGCCAAGGAGGGTGGAGCGGCACAGATACGCAGTATTTT	CASSQGGWSGTDTQYF
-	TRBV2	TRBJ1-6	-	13	TGTGCCAGCCACAGGGAAGGGAATTCACCCCTCCACTTT	CASHREGNSPLHF
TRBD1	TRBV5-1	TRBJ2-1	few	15	TGCGCCAGCAGCTTGGCCCCGGACAGGGTTGCTGAGCAGTTCTTC	CASSLAPDRVAEQFF
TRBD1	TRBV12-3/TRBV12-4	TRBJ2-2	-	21	TGTGCCAGCAGTTTGATAGGACAGGGATTGCTGGGAGACGCGAACACCGGGGAGCTGTTTTTT	CASSLIGQGLLGDANTGELFF
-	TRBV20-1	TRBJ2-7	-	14	TGCAGTGCCAAGATTCAGCGGTTAGACTACGAGCAGTACTTC	CSAKIQRLDYEQYF
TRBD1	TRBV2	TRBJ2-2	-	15	TGTGCCAGCAACGCCGGGACAGGTTCCACCGGGGAGCTGTTTTTT	CASNAGTGSTGELFF
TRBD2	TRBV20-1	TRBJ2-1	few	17	TGCAGTGCTAGCCCCGTTGCTAGCGGGGGGGCCTACAATGAGCAGTTCTTC	CSASPVASGGAYNEQFF
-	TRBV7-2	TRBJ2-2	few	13	TGTGCCAGCAGTCAGACCTGGACCGGGGAGCTGTTTTTT	CASSQTWTGELFF
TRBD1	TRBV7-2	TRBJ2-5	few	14	TGTGCCAGCAGCCCCGGGACAGGGATAACGACCCAGTACTTC	CASSPGTGITTQYF
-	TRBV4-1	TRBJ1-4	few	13	TGCGCCAGCAGCCAAGATTGGAGGGAAAAACTGTTTTTT	CASSQDWREKLFF
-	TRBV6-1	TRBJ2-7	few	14	TGTGCCAGCAGGCGGGACCAAGCCTCCTACGAGCAGTACTTC	CASRRDQASYEQYF
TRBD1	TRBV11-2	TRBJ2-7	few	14	TGTGCCAGCAGCCGGGTAGGGGGCACCTACGAGCAGTACTTC	CASSRVGGTYEQYF
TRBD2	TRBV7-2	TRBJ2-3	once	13	TGTGCCAGCACCGGGACTAGCCACCTCTCAGAGTATTTT	CASTGTSHLSEYF
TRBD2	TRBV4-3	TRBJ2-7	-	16	TGCGCCAGCAGCCCGAATAGCGGGGGGGGGCCCTACGAGCAGTACTTC	CASSPNSGGGPYEQYF
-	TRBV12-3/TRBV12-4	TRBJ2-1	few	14	TGTGCCAGCAGGAAGCAGAGCTCCTACAATGAGCAGTTCTTC	CASRKQSSYNEQFF
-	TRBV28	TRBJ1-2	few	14	TGTGCCAGCAGCCCTACAAACTTCTACTATGGCTACACCTTC	CASSPTNFYYGYTF
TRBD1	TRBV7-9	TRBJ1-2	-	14	TGTGCCAGCAACGATCAGGGGGCCACATATGGCTACACCTTC	CASNDQGATYGYTF
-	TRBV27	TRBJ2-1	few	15	TGTGCCAGCAGTTTAGAGGGGGAGCCCTACAATGAGCAGTTCTTC	CASSLEGEPYNEQFF
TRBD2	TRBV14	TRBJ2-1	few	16	TGTGCCAGCAGCCACCTCGGCGGGAGGGCCTACAATGAGCAGTTCTTC	CASSHLGGRAYNEQFF
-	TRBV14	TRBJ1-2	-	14	TGTGCCAGCAGCCACGTTCGGGCCCTCTATGGCTACACCTTC	CASSHVRALYGYTF
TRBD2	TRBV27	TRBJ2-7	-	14	TGTGCCAGCAGTTTCGGGACTAGCGGTTCCCTTCAGTACTTC	CASSFGTSGSLQYF
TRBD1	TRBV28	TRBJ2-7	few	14	TGTGCCAGCAGAACGACAGGGGGAACCTACGAGCAGTACTTC	CASRTTGGTYEQYF
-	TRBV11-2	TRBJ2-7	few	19	TGTGCCAGCAGCGCTAGGGGTGGGAAGAAACCGCCGAGCTCCTACGAGCAGTACTTC	CASSARGGKKPPSSYEQYF